These 8 T cell receptor beta chains share one sample of origin, sequenced in a study of control samples from healthy donors and cancer patients (dated by TCRdb to the early 2020s). The library was obtained by the immunoSEQ multiplex PCR assay. Imported from immuneACCESS, the table was reduced by TCRdb to in-frame sequences with V and J called. These copies leave out some clones; in studies compared against another copy, an unresolved V gene accounts for under half, and the cause of the remainder is not known. The sample contains fewer than 200,000 clones, 93% of them found a single time. Clones ranked in the top ten supply 4.1% of the sample. The sequenced sample was blood. The source of these receptors is a woman aged 60-70 years in good health.

CDR3 DNA sequence: TGTGCCAGTAGTAAAACAGGGGGCTCTCGTCACTATGGCTACACCTTC. Its protein product is CASSKTGGSRHYGYTF. The V gene is TRBV19, the J gene TRBJ1-2; 9 positions agree with TRBD1. The length of the CDR3 is 16 residues. The V segment lost 4 bases and the J segment 3 bases; nucleotides outside the gene matches: 9. The germline gives CDR1 LNHDA, CDR2 SQIVND (reference sequence).

The rearrangement joins TRBV2 to TRBJ1-2; no clear D gene. The CDR3 has 13 amino acids. Germline CDR1 reads SNHLY; CDR2 reads FYNNEI. Deletions cut 2 bases from V and 7 bases from J, with 11 bases between. The CDR3 spells CASSELELSGYTF. CDR3 nucleotide sequence: TGTGCCAGCAGTGAACTAGAGCTGAGTGGCTACACCTTC.

This clone appeared once. The chain carries TRBV7-8 and TRBJ2-7; D remains ambiguous. Per the germline V gene, CDR1 is SGHVS and CDR2 is FQNEAQ. Trimming took 5 bases from V and 3 from J, leaving 11 bases between them. The CDR3 runs to 13 residues. The chain's CDR3 is CASSQNQDYEQYF. The DNA of the CDR3 is TGTGCCAGCAGCCAAAATCAGGACTACGAGCAGTACTTC.

The chain carries TRBV4-1 and TRBJ1-2; a possible D gene is TRBD1 (5 bases). This CDR3 region has 16 residues. Germline CDR1 reads MGHRA; CDR2 reads YSYEKL. V was pared by 0 bases and J by 4 bases, with 15 bases between. The chain's CDR3 is CASSQEWGDQSYGYTF. CDR3 nucleotides: TGCGCCAGCAGCCAAGAATGGGGGGACCAGAGCTATGGCTACACCTTC.

The chain has TRBV11-2 and TRBJ2-1; 11 nucleotides line up with TRBD2. V lost 5 bases and J lost 8; bases outside the gene matches: 8. Germline V CDR1 and CDR2: SGHAT, FQNNGV. The length of the CDR3 is 15 residues. The CDR3 loop is CASSLSGGAIHEQFF. DNA for the CDR3: TGTGCCAGCAGCCTTAGCGGGGGGGCAATCCATGAGCAGTTCTTC.

The V gene is TRBV7-9, the J gene TRBJ1-1; 7 positions agree with TRBD1. CDR1 SEHNR and CDR2 FQNEAQ come from the germline V gene (reference sequence). The V gene end was trimmed by 3 bases and the J gene end by 1 base; junction bases not matched to a gene: 2. This CDR3 spans 14 amino acids. Here the CDR3 reads CASSFDRANTEAFF. The CDR3 nucleotides are TGTGCCAGCAGCTTTGACAGGGCGAACACTGAAGCTTTCTTT.

V is TRBV5-1 and J is TRBJ1-4; 7 nucleotides match TRBD1. The junction had 7 bases not matched to a gene; V was cut back by 4 bases and J by 7 bases. The CDR3 consists of 14 residues. Germline values: CDR1 SGHRS, CDR2 YFSETQ. CDR3 residues: CASSLRDSGEKLFF. CDR3 in DNA: TGCGCCAGCAGCCTCCGGGACAGTGGTGAAAAACTGTTTTTT. The full variable domain, in which reference TRBV5-1 and TRBJ1-4 provide the parts outside the CDR3, is KAGVTQTPRYLIKTRGQQVTLSCSPISGHRSVSWYQQTPGQGLQFLFEYFSETQRNKGNFPGRFSGRQFSNSRSEMNVSTLELGDSALYLCASSLRDSGEKLFFGSGTQLSVL.

The chain links TRBV6-5 to TRBJ1-2; D uncertain. The CDR3 extends over 15 amino acids. With 6 bases removed from V and 4 bases from J, the gap between germline ends came to 18 bases. Germline assignment: CDR1 MNHEY and CDR2 SVGAGI. CDR3 DNA sequence: TGTGCCAGCAGCTTAAGATCTGACCGGCCCTATGGCTACACCTTC. It codes for CASSLRSDRPYGYTF.